These 21 T cell receptor beta chains came from one sample sequenced in a study of identical twins. TCRdb reprocessed the 5' RACE reads via MiXCR and lists one record per CDR3 protein. This sample has approximately 700,000 distinct CDR3 sequences; roughly 6.2% occur once, and the top ten carry approximately 1.6%. The sample was naive T cells sorted from blood. All receptors come from a man between 18 and 35 years old in good health.

In its sample, this clonotype was seen many times. The chain has TRBV20-1 and TRBJ2-7; no clear D. Per the germline V gene, CDR1 is DFQATT and CDR2 is SNEGSKA (reference sequence). The CDR3 runs 15 residues. Trimming removed 5 bases from V and 7 bases from J, with 24 bases in between. The CDR3 spells CSAPKDILDPREQYF. CDR3 DNA sequence: TGCAGTGCTCCCAAGGATATCCTAGACCCGAGAGAGCAGTACTTC.

This clonotype was recorded at least ten times. An end of the junction does not agree with germline; a read error may underlie this. The chain carries TRBV10-3 and TRBJ2-7; TRBD2 aligns across 11 bases. This CDR3 region has 14 residues. From germline, CDR1 is ENHRY and CDR2 SYGVKD. CDR3: CAIRDPGLAVYPHF. The CDR3 bases are TGTGCCATCAGGGATCCGGGACTAGCGGTATATCCCCACTTC.

This clonotype was seen ten or more times. The chain couples TRBV5-5 to TRBJ2-2; 7 bases are a match to TRBD1. The V and J ends lost 2 bases and 3 bases, in that order; junction bases with no gene match: 4. Germline V gives CDR1 SGHKS, CDR2 YYEKEE (reference sequence). The CDR3 sequence is 15 residues long. The CDR3 region is CASSFSDRDTGELFF. The CDR3 DNA reads TGTGCCAGCAGCTTCTCCGACAGGGACACCGGGGAGCTGTTTTTT.

The rearrangement uses TRBV20-1 and TRBJ2-1; D perhaps matches TRBD2 (6 bases). This CDR3 comprises 17 residues. CDR1 and CDR2 (germline): DFQATT, SNEGSKA (reference sequence). V lost 0 bases and J 0 bases, leaving 15 bases between the germline ends. CDR3 residues: CSARDRGLRYSYNEQFF. The CDR3 coding sequence is TGCAGTGCTAGAGATAGGGGACTTCGCTACTCCTACAATGAGCAGTTCTTC.

Ten or more counts support this clonotype. The rearrangement joins TRBV29-1 to TRBJ2-1; 8 nucleotides line up with TRBD1. CDR3 size: 13 residues. Per germline, CDR1 SQVTM and CDR2 ANQGSEA. V trimming: 6 bases; J trimming: 3 bases; junction bases outside the gene matches: 4. The CDR3 bases are TGCAGCGTGTCGGGACAGGTCTACAATGAGCAGTTCTTC. Amino acid sequence: CSVSGQVYNEQFF.

This clonotype was observed many times. The V gene is TRBV12-3 or TRBV12-4, the J gene TRBJ2-7, with no clear D. The CDR3 consists of 12 residues. V was cut by 6 bases and J by 3 bases, with 9 bases left in between. The CDR3 is CASRGPRYEQYF. In DNA form, the CDR3 reads TGTGCCAGCAGGGGCCCGCGCTACGAGCAGTACTTC.

This clonotype has a count of ten or more. V is TRBV6-5 and J is TRBJ2-5; the D is unclear. CDR1 and CDR2 (germline): MNHEY, SVGAGI. The CDR3 is made up of 15 amino acids. V gave up 5 bases and J gave up 0 bases, with 13 bases separating them. Here the CDR3 DNA reads TGTGCCAGCAGTAACCATCAGGAGTACCAAGAGACCCAGTACTTC. Translating it yields CASSNHQEYQETQYF.

The chain links TRBV15 to TRBJ2-1; D gene ambiguous. The CDR3 runs to 14 residues. Germline lookup yields CDR1 LNHNV and CDR2 YYDKDF (reference sequence). V dropped 1 base and J dropped 6 bases, with 10 bases sitting between them. CDR3 nucleotides: TGTGCCACCAGCAGAGTTTTGGCAGCCAATGAGCAGTTCTTC. As protein: CATSRVLAANEQFF.

This clonotype was counted only a few times. The genes are TRBV12-5 and TRBJ2-3; D not resolved. Per the germline V gene, CDR1 is LGHNT and CDR2 is FRNRAP. The CDR3 extends over 14 amino acids. The V end lost 0 bases, the J end lost 13 bases, and 17 bases lay between the germline ends. CDR3 region: CASGLVPPGELKYF. Written as DNA, the CDR3 is TGTGCTAGTGGTTTGGTACCCCCGGGTGAACTCAAGTATTTT.

This clonotype was seen ten or more times. This rearrangement joins TRBV2 to TRBJ2-7, with 9 positions matching TRBD1. The CDR3 loop spans 13 amino acids. The V gene's germline CDR1 is SNHLY and CDR2 FYNNEI. The J segment lost 5 bases and the V segment lost 4 bases, leaving 3 bases of the junction unmatched. CDR3 sequence (DNA): TGTGCCAGCAGTGGGACAGGGGAGGACGAGCAGTACTTC. Residues: CASSGTGEDEQYF.

In this sample, this clonotype turned up many times. The chain is built from TRBV6-5 and TRBJ1-6; no firm D call. The germline CDR1 and CDR2 sequences are MNHEY and SVGAGI. Trimming removed 2 bases from V and 9 bases from J, with 11 bases in between. The CDR3 has 14 residues. The CDR3 nucleotides read TGTGCCAGCAGTTACGGCGGTGGGCCTTCACCCCTCCACTTT. It is translated as CASSYGGGPSPLHF.

In this sample, this clonotype turned up a few times. The chain recombines TRBV24-1 with TRBJ2-1; D gene ambiguous. V was trimmed by 7 bases and J by 9 bases, leaving 15 bases between them. Germline lookup yields CDR1 KGHDR and CDR2 SFDVKD. The CDR3 consists of 13 residues. In DNA form, the CDR3 reads TGTGCCACCAGCTTGGTCGAAGGCGGTGAGCAGTTCTTC. Amino acid sequence: CATSLVEGGEQFF.

This clonotype was found once. V gene TRBV7-2 combines with J gene TRBJ2-4; 8 nucleotides line up with TRBD1. V dropped 5 bases and J dropped 2; count of bases not matched to a gene: 8. CDR1 is SGHTA, CDR2 FQGNSA, per germline. The CDR3 has 16 residues. The DNA of the CDR3 is TGTGCCAGCAGCCCCAGGACAGGGTTGACCAAAAACATTCAGTACTTC. Its protein is CASSPRTGLTKNIQYF.

This clonotype was counted at least ten times. The V and J genes are TRBV6-2 or TRBV6-3 and TRBJ2-1, with 10 positions matching TRBD2. The junction had 15 bases not matched to a gene; V was cut back by 6 bases and J by 1 base. Germline V gene data show CDR1 as MNHEY and CDR2 as SVGEGT. The CDR3 has 19 amino acids. CDR3 DNA sequence: TGTGCCAGCAGAGAATTCCTCCGTCTAGCGGGAGTATCCTACAATGAGCAGTTCTTC. Its translation: CASREFLRLAGVSYNEQFF.

In this sample, this clonotype turned up many times. J is TRBJ2-5 and V is TRBV12-3 or TRBV12-4, with TRBD2 as a possible D gene (5 bases). This CDR3 region has 14 residues. V dropped 7 bases and J dropped 5 bases, with 17 bases sitting between them. The CDR3 nucleotides are TGTGCCAGCATGAAGGTGGGAGACCTGGAGACCCAGTACTTC. It specifies CASMKVGDLETQYF.

Many counts were recorded for this clonotype. The chain's CDR3 is CASSLTGIGETQYF. DNA of the CDR3: TGCGCCAGCAGCCTGACAGGGATCGGAGAGACCCAGTACTTC. V gene TRBV5-1 combines with J gene TRBJ2-5; 7 bases agree with TRBD1. CDR3 length equals 14 residues. V lost 4 bases, J lost 4 bases, and 7 bases stayed unmatched. CDR1 SGHRS and CDR2 YFSETQ come from the germline V gene.

This sequence joins TRBV18 and TRBJ2-7; TRBD1 aligns across 9 bases. This CDR3 spans 12 amino acids. The junction had 3 bases not matched to a gene; V was cut back by 5 bases and J by 7 bases. Germline V CDR1 and CDR2: KGHSH, LQKENI. CDR3 DNA sequence: TGTGCCAGCTCAGGGACAGGGCGTGAGCAGTACGTC. Its translation: CASSGTGREQYV.

This clonotype was observed at least ten times. CDR3 sequence (DNA): TGCAGTGCTGCGAGTTATAATTCACCCCTCCACTTT. Protein sequence: CSAASYNSPLHF. The chain combines TRBV20-1 with TRBJ1-6, with D uncertain. Germline V gene sequence: CDR1 DFQATT, CDR2 SNEGSKA (reference sequence). The CDR3 length is 12 residues. V was trimmed by 5 bases and J by 4 bases, leaving 6 bases between them.

This clonotype was seen at least ten times. The V and J genes are TRBV29-1 and TRBJ2-1; 8 nucleotides agree with TRBD2. The CDR3 totals 14 residues. CDR1 is SQVTM and CDR2 is ANQGSEA in the germline V gene. After removal of 3 bases from V and 9 bases from J, the junction contained 10 bases not matched to a gene. The CDR3 DNA reads as TGCAGCGTTGATTCGCCTAGCGGGTGGGGTGAGCAGTTCTTC. It codes for CSVDSPSGWGEQFF.

This clonotype was seen at least ten times. The rearrangement links TRBV18 to TRBJ2-7; D remains ambiguous. The CDR3 extends over 12 amino acids. V lost 3 bases, J lost 5 bases, and 8 bases lay in between. Germline CDR1 is KGHSH and CDR2 is LQKENI. The CDR3 protein is CASSPRGNEQYV. The DNA of the CDR3 is TGTGCCAGCTCACCCCGCGGCAACGAGCAGTACGTC.

The table lists this clonotype with many counts. The gene calls are TRBV7-2 and TRBJ2-1; either TRBD1 or TRBD2 may fit D (6 bases each). The germline gives CDR1 SGHTA, CDR2 FQGNSA. Trimming cost V 5 bases and J 8 bases, with 16 bases left between them. There are 14 residues in the CDR3. Written as DNA, the CDR3 is TGTGCCAGCAGCCCGGAGGGACACCTAGATGAGCAGTTCTTC. This encodes CASSPEGHLDEQFF.